This T cell receptor (beta chain) was obtained from a study of control samples from healthy donors and cancer patients. CDR1 is SEHNR, CDR2 FQNEAQ, per germline (reference sequence). Trimming took 1 base from V and 0 from J, leaving 18 bases between them. The CDR3 loop spans 18 amino acids. Sequencing was performed with immunoSEQ multiplex PCR; in TCRdb, only in-frame clones are kept and a portion is missing. The top ten clones hold 15% to 20% of a sample with around 100,000 clones, about 90% of them seen once. This TCR was sampled from a woman aged 50 to 60 in good health. The J gene is TRBJ1-2, the V gene TRBV7-9; D possibly corresponds to TRBD1 (6 bases). Sequenced material: blood. The CDR3 bases are TGTGCCAGCAGCTTAGGCGGGATCCTCAGGGGCCCTAACTATGGCTACACCTTC. Translated: CASSLGGILRGPNYGYTF.